This TCR beta chain was recovered during a study of T-cell memory formation after mild COVID-19. Points from the study as a whole: Second-wave clones reaching peak frequency on day 37 lacked confirmed SARS-CoV-2 specificity. Contracting CD4+ clones lay largely in CM and EM, with CD8+ ones residing in EMRA. The finding that pre-infection memory included some responding clones suggested that cross-reactive memory joined.

TCRdb used MiXCR to reprocess the 5' RACE reads, holding one entry per CDR3 protein. This sample has over 150,000 distinct CDR3 sequences, with about a fifth found just once. This CDR3 region has 10 residues. Germline assignment: CDR1 SGHTS and CDR2 YDEGEE. The V gene lost 2 bases and the J gene lost 3 bases, with 0 bases spanning the gap. As concerns this clonotype: Its antigen remains unidentified.

The J gene is TRBJ2-7, the V gene TRBV5-8, with no clear D. The clonotype originates from an adult woman who had mild COVID-19 (a few samples of this study predate the infection). Cell type and time point are not known. Sequencing was done on a sample of PBMCs or a T cell subset sorted from them (not recorded which). CDR3 region: CASSFYEQYF. The CDR3 region has the DNA TGTGCCAGCAGCTTCTACGAGCAGTACTTC. Full variable domain (remainder filled in from reference TRBV5-8 and TRBJ2-7): EAGVTQSPTHLIKTRGQQATLRCSPISGHTSVYWYQQALGLGLQFLLWYDEGEERNRGNFPPRFSGRQFPNYSSELNVNALELEDSALYLCASSFYEQYFGPGTRLTVT.